This T cell receptor (beta chain) was sequenced for a study of T cells in Graves' hyperthyroidism and ophthalmopathy. Study information: Peripheral blood sampling occurred at initial diagnosis, before any treatment.

Inclusion characteristics of ophthalmopathy patients comprised a Clinical Activity Score of at least 3, a NOSPECS grade of at least 4, and duration under 3 months. Diagnosis relied on clinical symptoms, serum thyroxine and TRAb, thyroid ultrasound and orbital computed tomography. The CDR3 covers 13 residues. The germline V gene encodes CDR1 SEHNR and CDR2 FQNEAQ (reference sequence). Trimming cost V 2 bases and J 2 bases, with 6 bases left between them. Amplification of TCR beta CDR3 regions used RNA as the template. A first-round RT-PCR of the TCR CDR3 used the HTBI primer set. Each CDR3 protein is one row after TCRdb ran MiXCR on the multiplex PCR reads. The sample comprises 600,000 or so distinct CDR3 sequences, approximately 15% of which are singletons, and approximately 12% rests with the top ten.

Sample: blood. The TCR comes from a woman in her forties or fifties with Graves' ophthalmopathy. The chain joins TRBV7-9 to TRBJ1-2, with D possibly matching TRBD1 (5 bases). CDR3 residues: CASSLRDNYGYTF. DNA of the CDR3: TGTGCCAGCAGCTTACGGGACAACTATGGCTACACCTTC. The full variable domain, in which reference TRBV7-9 and TRBJ1-2 provide the parts outside the CDR3, is DTGVSQNPRHKITKRGQNVTFRCDPISEHNRLYWYRQTLGQGPEFLTYFQNEAQLEKSRLLSDRFSAERPKGSFSTLEIQRTEQGDSAMYLCASSLRDNYGYTFGSGTRLTVV.